Listed here is a single TCR beta chain. This sample is part of a study of blood T cell repertoires in COVID-19. Data came from immunoSEQ multiplex PCR; TCRdb stores just in-frame clones and leaves some out. Of some 200,000 clones in the sample, approximately 90% are singletons; the top ten hold roughly a sixth. This sequence was found in a man aged 45-65 years with COVID-19, enrolled during active disease. The sequencing input was peripheral blood.

Written as DNA, the CDR3 is TGTGCCAGCAGCCCCTTAGGGGGCAGCTATGGTTCACCCCTCCACTTT. Translation: CASSPLGGSYGSPLHF. V usage is TRBV14 and J usage is TRBJ1-6, with TRBD1 matching 7 bases. Germline lookup yields CDR1 SGHDN and CDR2 FVKESK. This CDR3 has 16 amino acids. With 4 bases clipped from V and 9 bases from J, the junction kept 12 bases outside the gene matches. Looking up the rest from reference TRBV14 and TRBJ1-6 gives the full variable domain: EAGVTQFPSHSVIEKGQTVTLRCDPISGHDNLYWYRRVMGKEIKFLLHFVKESKQDESGMPNNRFLAERTGGTYSTLKVQPAELEDSGVYFCASSPLGGSYGSPLHFGNGTRLTVT.